This T cell receptor (beta chain) was observed in a study of shared clonotypes between healthy human individuals (dated by TCRdb to 2020 to 2022). Notes on the research overall: A couple of women and three men aged 18 to 49 years were included in the cohort. To estimate repertoire size and how much clonotype sharing occurs between individuals, the study deeply sequenced the blood TCR repertoires of five or six healthy adults. Each donor's leukapheresis produced roughly between roughly 0.85 and 10 billion PBMCs. To increase sequencing depth and limit assay-specific biases, different laboratories used diverse techniques to prepare libraries and sequence TCR repertoires. Per donor, three plates each were used for CD4 naive and CD4 memory, two for CD8 naive, and one for CD8 memory.

Turning to this clone: Its antigen is not yet known. Per-base qualities were not stored, and no clone one base away is much larger.

General study outcomes and caveats: When a handful of donors were compared, the shared fraction of clonotypes was roughly 4.8% for naive CD4, about 4% for naive CD8, 2% to 2.5% for memory CD4, and approximately 0.4% for memory CD8. Compared with non-shared clonotypes, the clonotypes found in all four sorted-subset donors had higher generation probabilities. The genetic and exposure-history diversity represented was limited by the small number of donors. Naive subsets generally had larger estimated clonotype richness than memory subsets. Rarefaction of sorted-subset datasets indicated incomplete sequencing despite the large sequencing depth. Sampling was limited to blood, and TCR repertoires in tissue likely differ from TCR repertoires in blood. Pairwise subsampling indicated that sequencing depth was expected to affect the degree of clonotype sharing among donors.

Using the deep immunoSEQ assay, multiplex PCR amplified TCR CDR3 regions from genomic DNA. Extracted genomic DNA from each cell subset was distributed evenly across all wells of several immunoSEQ 96-well plates, and each plate was treated as a replicate. For sorted subsets, 200 to 250 ng of genomic DNA, equivalent to 30,000 or so T cell genomes, went into each replicate PCR. The purified libraries were quantified using a Qubit 3.0 fluorometer, sized with a Bioanalyzer 2100, and then quantified again using the KAPA Library Quantification kit. Every immunoSEQ 96-well plate was sequenced on a separate single-read 150-cycle Illumina NextSeq 550 flow cell. The published analysis was carried out like this. The immunoSEQ output contained only junctional sequences without quality scores, so filtering could not match that applied to full-length reads. Sequences were annotated with PyIR, a Python wrapper for IgBLAST v1.9, using IMGT germline references to assign V/J genes and CDR3. Reads with weak V/J assignments (E-value above 1e-6), missing CDR3, stop codons, out-of-frame junctions, or ambiguous translated residues were removed. V3J clonotypes were defined by identical inferred V gene, J gene, and CDR3 amino acid sequence. Percentage overlap between repertoires was calculated by dividing the number of shared unique clonotypes by the size of the smaller repertoire. RTK rarefaction, the Chao1 estimator, and Recon v2.1 estimates of unobserved clonotypes were used to assess repertoire richness. Generation probabilities for all TCRbeta clonotypes obtained by the gDNA method from a few donors were computed using OLGA. TCRdb took over this immuneACCESS table, retaining in-frame rearrangements with V and J assigned. Such tables are incomplete; in checked studies, under half of the missing clones stem from an unresolved V gene, and the remainder is unexplained. V and J calls and clone size are those listed in that table; D and trimming were worked out from the DNA. The sample profile shows roughly 2.1 million clones; 93% of them were found once. Around 1.7% of the sample belongs to the ten largest clones.

CD8 naive samples were obtained by positive selection for CCR7 among CD45RO-negative cells, yielding a CD45RA+CCR7+ population from which TemRA cells were excluded. Donors were healthy HIV-negative adults with no recently reported acute infections or vaccinations. Only Caucasian adults living in Nashville, Tennessee, USA were represented among the donors. Blood was collected by leukapheresis, and PBMCs were isolated by Ficoll-Histopaque density gradient centrifugation and then cryopreserved in liquid nitrogen vapor phase. Analytical flow cytometry was used to check the purity and quantity of every magnetically sorted T cell population. Genomic DNA was isolated from every sorted fraction and measured by UV absorbance on a Nanodrop 2000c. The clonotype comes from a man younger than 35 in good health. Some clones in this sample may be carry-over from other donors' samples. The sequenced material came from naive CD8+ T cells from PBMCs. The sample's cell subset or site, from its label and the paper: CD45RA+CCR7+.

The nucleotide sequence is given as TGTGCCAGCAGTTTTGGGCAGGGGGGGAAAAAACTGTTTTTT. Its translation reads: CASSFGQGGKKLFF. The rearranged segments are TRBV28 and TRBJ1-4; TRBD1 lines up with 7 middle nucleotides. The CDR3 runs 14 amino acids, cysteine and phenylalanine included. The kept DNA is CDR3 alone, 42 bases in frame from the first base. For CDR1 and CDR2, the germline V gene lists MDHEN and SYDVKM. Ends trimmed: V by 3 bases, J by 9 bases; bases unmatched to a gene: 7.